The TCR beta chain under discussion was sequenced for a study of cytomegalovirus exposure and HLA in healthy donors. Germline V gene lookup returns CDR1 SEHNR and CDR2 FQNEAQ (reference sequence). This CDR3 has 13 residues. V was clipped by 5 bases and J by 6 bases; unmatched bases: 2. Produced via immunoSEQ multiplex PCR; TCRdb's table is partial and in-frame only. The data show some 65,000 clones, with roughly 95% seen just once and about 2.4% held by the top ten. V gene TRBV7-9 combines with J gene TRBJ2-1; 9 nucleotides line up with TRBD2. This TCR was recovered from a man aged 18 to 30 in good health and CMV-seronegative. Sequencing was carried out using PBMCs. In nucleotides, the CDR3 is TGTGCCAGCAGCCAGGGACTAGCCAATGAGCAGTTCTTC. It codes for CASSQGLANEQFF.